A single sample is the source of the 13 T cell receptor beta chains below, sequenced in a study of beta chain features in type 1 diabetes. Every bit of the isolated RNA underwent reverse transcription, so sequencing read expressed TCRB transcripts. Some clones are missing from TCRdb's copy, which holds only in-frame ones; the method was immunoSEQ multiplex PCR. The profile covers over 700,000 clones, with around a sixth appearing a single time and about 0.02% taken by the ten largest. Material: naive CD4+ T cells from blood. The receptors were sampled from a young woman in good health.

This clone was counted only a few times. For the CDR3, the DNA is TGTGCCAGCAGCTTGGCGGTAAGGGGGCCCTACGAGCAGTACTTC. It translates to CASSLAVRGPYEQYF. The genes are TRBV7-2 and TRBJ2-7, with 7 bases matching TRBD1. After removal of 3 bases from V and 2 bases from J, the junction contained 7 bases not matched to a gene. The CDR3 contains 15 residues. Germline V gene data show CDR1 as SGHTA and CDR2 as FQGNSA.

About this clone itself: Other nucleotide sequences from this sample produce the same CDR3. The CDR3 loop reads CAISEGGGQPQHF. DNA for the CDR3: TGTGCCATCAGTGAAGGGGGTGGACAGCCCCAGCATTTT. The V call is TRBV10-3, the J call TRBJ1-5; the D gene is possibly TRBD1 (6 bases). V was shortened by 3 bases and J by 7 bases, with 10 bases between the two germline ends. Germline V gives CDR1 ENHRY, CDR2 SYGVKD. There are 13 residues in the CDR3.

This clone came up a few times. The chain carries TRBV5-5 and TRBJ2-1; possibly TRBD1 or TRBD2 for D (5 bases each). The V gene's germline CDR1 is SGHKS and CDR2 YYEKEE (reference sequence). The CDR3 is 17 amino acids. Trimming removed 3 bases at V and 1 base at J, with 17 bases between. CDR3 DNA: TGTGCCAGCAGCTCTAACCCCGGGACGGGATCCTACAATGAGCAGTTCTTC. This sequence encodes CASSSNPGTGSYNEQFF.

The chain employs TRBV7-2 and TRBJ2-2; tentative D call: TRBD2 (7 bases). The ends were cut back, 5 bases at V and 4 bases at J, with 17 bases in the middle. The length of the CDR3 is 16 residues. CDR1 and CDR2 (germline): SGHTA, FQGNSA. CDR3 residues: CASSLRRGRGTGELFF. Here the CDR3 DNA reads TGTGCCAGCAGCCTCCGGCGGGGGCGAGGCACCGGGGAGCTGTTTTTT.

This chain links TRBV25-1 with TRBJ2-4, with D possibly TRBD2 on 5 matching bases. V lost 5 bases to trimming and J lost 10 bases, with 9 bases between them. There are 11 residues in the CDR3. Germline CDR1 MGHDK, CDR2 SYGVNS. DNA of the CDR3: TGTGCCAGCAGTTCGAGGGAGATTCAGTACTTC. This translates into CASSSREIQYF.

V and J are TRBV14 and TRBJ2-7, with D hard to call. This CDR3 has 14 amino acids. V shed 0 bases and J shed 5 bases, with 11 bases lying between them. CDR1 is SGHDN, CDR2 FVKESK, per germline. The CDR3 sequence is CASSQDGVRHEQYF. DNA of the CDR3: TGTGCCAGCAGCCAAGATGGGGTTAGGCACGAGCAGTACTTC.

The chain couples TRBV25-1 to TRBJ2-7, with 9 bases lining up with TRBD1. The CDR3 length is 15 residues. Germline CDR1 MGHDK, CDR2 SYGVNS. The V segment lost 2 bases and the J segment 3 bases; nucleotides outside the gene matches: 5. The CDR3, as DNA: TGTGCCAGCAGTGAAACGCCGGGACAGGGCTACGAGCAGTACTTC. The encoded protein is CASSETPGQGYEQYF.

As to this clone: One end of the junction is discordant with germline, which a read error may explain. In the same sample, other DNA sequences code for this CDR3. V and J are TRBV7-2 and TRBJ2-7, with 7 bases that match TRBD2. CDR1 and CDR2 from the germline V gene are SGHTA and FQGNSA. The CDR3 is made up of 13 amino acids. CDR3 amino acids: CASSLAASYEQYF. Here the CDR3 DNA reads TGTGCCAGCAGCCTAGCGGCGAGCTACGAGCAGTACTTC.

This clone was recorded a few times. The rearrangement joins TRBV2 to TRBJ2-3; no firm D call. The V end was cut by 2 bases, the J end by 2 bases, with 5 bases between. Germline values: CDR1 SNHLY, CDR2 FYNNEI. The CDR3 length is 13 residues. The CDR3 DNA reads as TGTGCCAGCAGTGAACTGTACACAGATACGCAGTATTTT. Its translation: CASSELYTDTQYF.

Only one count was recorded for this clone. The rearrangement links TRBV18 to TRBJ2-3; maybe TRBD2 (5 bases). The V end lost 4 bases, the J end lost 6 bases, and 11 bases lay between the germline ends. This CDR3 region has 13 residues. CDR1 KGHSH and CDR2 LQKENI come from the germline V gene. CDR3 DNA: TGTGCCAGCTCACAGGATAGGAGGGATACGCAGTATTTT. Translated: CASSQDRRDTQYF.

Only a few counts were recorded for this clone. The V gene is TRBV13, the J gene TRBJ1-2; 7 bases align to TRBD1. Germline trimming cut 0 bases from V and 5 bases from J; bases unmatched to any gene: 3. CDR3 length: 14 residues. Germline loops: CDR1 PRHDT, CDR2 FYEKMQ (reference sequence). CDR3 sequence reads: CASSLGDRSYGYTF. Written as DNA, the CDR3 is TGTGCCAGCAGCTTAGGGGACAGGAGTTATGGCTACACCTTC.

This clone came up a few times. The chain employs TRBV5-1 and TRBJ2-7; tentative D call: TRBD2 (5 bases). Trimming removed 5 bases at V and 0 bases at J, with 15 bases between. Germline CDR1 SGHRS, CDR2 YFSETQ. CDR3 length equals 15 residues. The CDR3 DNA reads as TGCGCCAGCAGACAAACTCCGGGGAGCTCCTACGAGCAGTACTTC. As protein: CASRQTPGSSYEQYF.

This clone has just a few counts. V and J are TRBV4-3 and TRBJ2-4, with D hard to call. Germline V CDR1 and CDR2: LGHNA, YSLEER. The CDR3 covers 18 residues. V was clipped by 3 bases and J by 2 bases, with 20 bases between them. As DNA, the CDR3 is TGCGCCAGCAGCCAGACAAACCGCACCGGACGAACCAAAAACATTCAGTACTTC. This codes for CASSQTNRTGRTKNIQYF.